A selection of T cell receptor beta chains follows, all from one sample in a study of control samples from healthy donors and cancer patients. Sequenced by immunoSEQ multiplex PCR; TCRdb stores in-frame clones only, minus some. The profile shows about 130,000 clones, roughly 94% of them singletons. The sample consisted of PBMCs. The receptors stem from a man in his fifties or sixties with colorectal cancer. CDR3s include the opening cysteine and the closing phenylalanine or tryptophan. The D gene is left open where the match is weak. A clone size is listed for some rows: how often the clone was seen (once, few, many), or a class if it is expanded.

TRBJ1-4 | TRBV5-1 | - | TRBD1 | TGCGCCAGCAGCCCGGGACAGGGTCAAGAAAAACTGTTTTTT | CASSPGQGQEKLFF
TRBJ1-2 | TRBV27 | - | TRBD1 | TGTGCCAGCAGTTTATCGGGGACAGGGGGCCCGTATGGCTACACCTTC | CASSLSGTGGPYGYTF
TRBJ1-2 | TRBV9 | - | - | TGTGCCAGCAGCCCGTGGGGAGCTAACTATGGCTACACCTTC | CASSPWGANYGYTF
TRBJ1-6 | TRBV3-1/TRBV3-2 | once | - | TGTGCCAGCAGCCTCGCTGGGGGAGGGAATAATTCACCCCTCCACTTT | CASSLAGGGNNSPLHF
TRBJ2-7 | TRBV3-1/TRBV3-2 | once | TRBD2 | TGTGCCAGCACCCGGGAGGGGGGGGCACCCTACGAGCAGTACTTC | CASTREGGAPYEQYF
TRBJ1-3 | TRBV6-1 | - | - | TGTGCCAGCAGTGAAGCGCTACAGGGAGGAAACACCATATATTTT | CASSEALQGGNTIYF
TRBJ1-2 | TRBV7-2 | - | TRBD1 | TGTGCCAGCAGCACACAGGGGAATTTCGGCTACACCTTC | CASSTQGNFGYTF
TRBJ2-7 | TRBV30 | - | TRBD2 | TGTGCCTGTTCGACTAGCGCCTACGAGCAGTACTTC | CACSTSAYEQYF
TRBJ2-1 | TRBV6-2/TRBV6-3 | - | - | TGTGCCAGCAGTCCCGGGGCGGGCGCCGACAATGAGCAGTTCTTC | CASSPGAGADNEQFF
TRBJ1-5 | TRBV6-5 | - | - | TGTGCCAGCCTGGCCGTGGAAGGACAGCCCCAGCATTTT | CASLAVEGQPQHF